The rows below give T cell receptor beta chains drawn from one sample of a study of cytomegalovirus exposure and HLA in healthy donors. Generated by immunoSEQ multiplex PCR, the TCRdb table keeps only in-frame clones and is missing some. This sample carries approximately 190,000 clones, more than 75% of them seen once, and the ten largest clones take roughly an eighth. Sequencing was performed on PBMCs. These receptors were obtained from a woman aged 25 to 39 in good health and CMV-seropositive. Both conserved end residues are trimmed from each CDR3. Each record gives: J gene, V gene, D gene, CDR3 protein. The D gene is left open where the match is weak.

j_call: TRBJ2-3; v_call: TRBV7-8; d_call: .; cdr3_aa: ASSPRGAGNTDTQY
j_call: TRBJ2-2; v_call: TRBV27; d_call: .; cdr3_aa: ASRRELIANTGELF
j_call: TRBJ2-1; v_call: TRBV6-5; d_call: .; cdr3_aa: ASAGRGDVNGQF
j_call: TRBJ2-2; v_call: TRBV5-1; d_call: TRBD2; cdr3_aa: ASSFGTSGPGELF
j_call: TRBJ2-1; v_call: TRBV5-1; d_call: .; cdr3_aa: ASTHVGDNEQF
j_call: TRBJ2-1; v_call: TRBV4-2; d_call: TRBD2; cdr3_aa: ASSQTAASGGYEQF
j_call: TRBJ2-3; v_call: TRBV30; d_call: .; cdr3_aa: AWRSTDTQY
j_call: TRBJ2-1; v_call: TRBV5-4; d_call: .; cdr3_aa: ASSIGTHVDEQF
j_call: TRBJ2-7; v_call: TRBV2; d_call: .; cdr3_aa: ASRDSTGRSYEQY
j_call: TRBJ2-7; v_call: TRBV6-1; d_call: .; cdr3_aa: ASSEPRYEQY
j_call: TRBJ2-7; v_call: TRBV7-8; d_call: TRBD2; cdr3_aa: ASTPSGLAGYEQY
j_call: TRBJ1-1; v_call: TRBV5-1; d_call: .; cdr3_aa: ASSLEVARGNTEAF
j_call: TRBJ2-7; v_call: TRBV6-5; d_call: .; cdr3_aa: ASRAGRSSYEQY
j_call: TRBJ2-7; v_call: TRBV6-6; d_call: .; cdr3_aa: ASTMTASSYEQY
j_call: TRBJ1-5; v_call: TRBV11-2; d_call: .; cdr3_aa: ASSFVTGNQPQH
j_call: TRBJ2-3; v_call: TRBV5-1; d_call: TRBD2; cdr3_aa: ASSLRLAGGTDTQY
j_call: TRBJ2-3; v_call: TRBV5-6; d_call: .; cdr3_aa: ASSPVGTDTQY
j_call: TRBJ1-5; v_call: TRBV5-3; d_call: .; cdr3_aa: ARSPSRQVYNQPQH
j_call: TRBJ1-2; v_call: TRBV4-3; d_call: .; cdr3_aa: ASSQDRLNYGYT
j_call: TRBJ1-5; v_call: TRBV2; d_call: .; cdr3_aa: ASSENAYSNQPQH
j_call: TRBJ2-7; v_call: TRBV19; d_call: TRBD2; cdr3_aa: ASSITLAGNYEQY
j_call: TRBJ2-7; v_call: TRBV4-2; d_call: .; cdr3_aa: ASSPTGLAYEQY
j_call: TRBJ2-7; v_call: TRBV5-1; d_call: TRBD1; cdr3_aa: ASSRTGESYEQY
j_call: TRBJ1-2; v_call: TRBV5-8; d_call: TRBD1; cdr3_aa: ASSRTGGTYGYT
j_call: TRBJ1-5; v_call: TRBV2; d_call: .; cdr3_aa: ASSEWGQGNQPQH
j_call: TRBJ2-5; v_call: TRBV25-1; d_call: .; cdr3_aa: ASRPSGEETQY
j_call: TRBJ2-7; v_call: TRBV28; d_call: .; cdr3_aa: ASSLWDADSYQPYEQY
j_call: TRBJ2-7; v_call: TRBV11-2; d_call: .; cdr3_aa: ASSLEGRGGYEQY
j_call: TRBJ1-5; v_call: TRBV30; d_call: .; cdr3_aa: AWSVSSNQPQH
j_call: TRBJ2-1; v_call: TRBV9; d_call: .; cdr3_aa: ASSPPGGPASSYNEQF
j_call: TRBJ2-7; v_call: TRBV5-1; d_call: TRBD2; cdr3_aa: ASSPGGYEQY
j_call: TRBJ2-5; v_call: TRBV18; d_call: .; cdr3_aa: ASSPTQETQY
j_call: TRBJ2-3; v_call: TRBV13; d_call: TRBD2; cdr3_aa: ASSLGAGGQTQY
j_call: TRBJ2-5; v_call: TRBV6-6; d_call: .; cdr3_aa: ASSRPGETQY
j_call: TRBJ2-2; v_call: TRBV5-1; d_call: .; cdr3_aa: ASSLETGGNTGELF
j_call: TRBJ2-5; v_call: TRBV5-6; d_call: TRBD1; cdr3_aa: ASRYRDRETQY
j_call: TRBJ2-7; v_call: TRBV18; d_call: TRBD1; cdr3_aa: ASFAGQGAYEQY
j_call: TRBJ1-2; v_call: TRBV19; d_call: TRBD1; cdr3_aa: ASSMYRGNSYGYT
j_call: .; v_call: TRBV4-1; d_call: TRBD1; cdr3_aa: ASSLRQGDYEQY
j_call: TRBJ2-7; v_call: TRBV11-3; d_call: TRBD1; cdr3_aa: ASSPRGTGTAYEQY
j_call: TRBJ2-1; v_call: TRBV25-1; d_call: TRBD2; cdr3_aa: ASTYGTSGVNEQF
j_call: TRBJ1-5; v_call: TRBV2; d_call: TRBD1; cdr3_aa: ASSGTGAPQPPH
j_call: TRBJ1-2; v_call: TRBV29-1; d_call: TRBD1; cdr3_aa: SVEAAGGFYGYT
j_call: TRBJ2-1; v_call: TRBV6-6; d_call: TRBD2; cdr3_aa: ASSPSGGVYNEQF
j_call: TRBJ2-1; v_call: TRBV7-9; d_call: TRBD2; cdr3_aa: ASSLSLAGVDEQF